The T cell receptor (beta chain) under discussion was sequenced for a study of shared clonotypes between healthy human individuals. Germline CDR1 is MDHEN and CDR2 is SYDVKM. Trimming stripped 7 bases from V and 5 bases from J, with 15 bases between. The CDR3 has 14 residues. TCRdb's copy holds only in-frame clones and misses some; the assay was immunoSEQ multiplex PCR. The data show roughly 2.2 million clones, 85% to 95% seen once. The source material was naive CD4+ T cells from PBMCs. Subset here: CD45RA+ positively selected. The gene calls are TRBV28 and TRBJ1-5; no clear D. The sequence derives from a man aged 18 to 30 in good health. Some clones in this sample may be carry-over from other donors' samples. The CDR3 reads CASTLRRAYQPQHF. The CDR3 DNA is TGTGCCAGCACCCTAAGGAGGGCGTATCAGCCCCAGCATTTT.